The 32 T cell receptor beta chains reported below all come from one sample, sequenced in a study of blood T cell repertoires in COVID-19. Using immunoSEQ multiplex PCR, the repertoire was profiled, and TCRdb retains in-frame clones only, with some absent. The table has 300,000 to 400,000 clones, 80% to 90% seen once. Sequencing used peripheral blood. Receptor source: a woman between 50 and 59 years old with COVID-19, enrolled during active disease.

In its sample, this clone was seen once. The chain couples TRBV24-1 to TRBJ1-1, with TRBD1 matching over 10 bases. The CDR3 spans 15 residues. Unmatched junction bases numbered 4, after V lost 3 bases and J lost 4 bases. Germline V gene data show CDR1 as KGHDR and CDR2 as SFDVKD. The CDR3 DNA follows: TGTGCCACCAGTGATATCGACAGGGGGCCCACTGAAGCTTTCTTT. Translated: CATSDIDRGPTEAFF.

V and J are TRBV5-4 and TRBJ2-3; perhaps TRBD2 as D (6 bases). The germline V gene encodes CDR1 SGHNT and CDR2 YYREEE (reference sequence). V was shortened by 4 bases and J by 2 bases, with 17 bases between the two germline ends. The length of the CDR3 is 16 residues. In nucleotides, the CDR3 is TGTGCCAGCAGCCAACAGCCCGGACTATTCACAGATACGCAGTATTTT. This codes for CASSQQPGLFTDTQYF.

In its sample, this clone was seen a few times. A junction end diverges from the germline sequence, so it may reflect a read error. The chain combines TRBV7-7 with TRBJ2-2, with no clear D. This CDR3 spans 15 amino acids. Germline V gene sequence: CDR1 SSHAT, CDR2 FNYEAQ (reference sequence). DNA of the CDR3: TGTGCTAGCAGCTTAGCAGCCCCGAACACCGGGGAGCTGTTTTTT. Translation: CASSLAAPNTGELFF.

The chain employs TRBV4-1 and TRBJ2-7, with 9 nucleotides matching TRBD1. Germline trimming cut 6 bases from V and 6 bases from J; bases unmatched to any gene: 12. CDR1 and CDR2 (germline): MGHRA, YSYEKL. The CDR3 runs 15 residues. This CDR3 reads CASSLNRGHLSEQYF. DNA for the CDR3: TGCGCCAGCAGTCTCAACAGGGGGCACCTCAGCGAGCAGTACTTC.

The rearrangement joins TRBV30 to TRBJ2-1; 8 nucleotides match TRBD1. The CDR3 sequence is 14 residues long. The ends lost 7 bases at V and 7 bases at J; junction bases unmatched: 12. Germline V lookup: CDR1 GTSNPN, CDR2 SVGIG (reference sequence). CDR3 in DNA: TGTGCCTTAAAATCTTACAGGGGGAGGAATGAGCAGTTCTTC. Translated, it gives CALKSYRGRNEQFF.

The V and J genes are TRBV6-6 and TRBJ2-1; D ambiguous. There are 11 residues in the CDR3. V was cut by 4 bases and J by 12 bases, with 10 bases left in between. The V gene's germline CDR1 is MNHNY and CDR2 SVGAGI (reference sequence). CDR3 amino acids: CASSSPQRQFF. CDR3 sequence (DNA): TGTGCCAGCAGTTCCCCACAGAGGCAGTTCTTC.

CDR3 nucleotide sequence: TGTGCCAGGGTATCTATGCACGGGACTAGCGGCCCTAGCACAGATACGCAGTATTTT. This codes for CARVSMHGTSGPSTDTQYF. V usage is TRBV21-1 and J usage is TRBJ2-3; TRBD2 is taken as the D call from the table, unchecked against the DNA. TRBV21-1 is a pseudogene segment. The CDR3 spans 19 residues.

The rearrangement links TRBV29-1 to TRBJ1-2; TRBD1 is a possible D gene (5 bases). V was pared by 5 bases and J by 5 bases, with 9 bases between. This CDR3 comprises 11 residues. Germline CDR1 reads SQVTM; CDR2 reads ANQGSEA. CDR3 nucleotide sequence: TGCAGCGTTCCAGGGCCTTATGGCTACACCTTC. Protein: CSVPGPYGYTF.

The chain employs TRBV4-3 and TRBJ2-7, with D possibly TRBD1 on 5 matching bases. Germline CDR1 reads LGHNA; CDR2 reads YSLEER. V was clipped by 1 base and J by 0 bases, with 13 bases between them. This CDR3 spans 16 amino acids. In DNA form, the CDR3 reads TGCGCCAGCAGCCAAGCCTGGACACCGACCTCCTACGAGCAGTACTTC. Translation gives CASSQAWTPTSYEQYF.

The chain couples TRBV18 to TRBJ2-7; D may be TRBD2 (5 bases). This CDR3 contains 15 residues. V lost 2 bases, J lost 5 bases, and 16 bases lay in between. Germline V gives CDR1 KGHSH, CDR2 LQKENI. CDR3 in amino acids: CASSPNQEVNNEQYF. CDR3 nucleotides: TGTGCCAGCTCACCAAATCAGGAGGTTAATAACGAGCAGTACTTC. The full variable domain, rest sourced from reference TRBV18 and TRBJ2-7, is NAGVMQNPRHLVRRRGQEARLRCSPMKGHSHVYWYRQLPEEGLKFMVYLQKENIIDESGMPKERFSAEFPKEGPSILRIQQVVRGDSAAYFCASSPNQEVNNEQYFGPGTRLTVT.

This clone came up a few times. The chain employs TRBV6-6 and TRBJ2-2, with 9 bases aligning to TRBD2. The germline V gene has CDR1 MNHNY and CDR2 SVGAGI (reference sequence). The CDR3 is 16 amino acids. Trimming took 5 bases from V and 6 from J; bases not matched to a gene: 10. CDR3 residues: CASSTNRGGRAGELFF. Here the CDR3 DNA reads TGTGCCAGCAGTACTAACAGGGGCGGGAGGGCCGGGGAGCTGTTTTTT.

This chain joins TRBV3-1 (or the pseudogene TRBV3-2) and TRBJ1-4; TRBD1 agrees at 8 bases. Trimming cost V 1 base and J 8 bases; bases outside gene matches: 15. There are 18 residues in the CDR3. CDR1 is LGHDT and CDR2 is YNNKEL in the germline V gene (reference sequence). CDR3 residues: CASSQGERTGGSQEKLFF. In DNA, the CDR3 is TGTGCCAGCAGCCAAGGGGAGAGAACAGGGGGTAGTCAGGAAAAACTGTTTTTT.

This clone has a single count. The chain links TRBV7-3 to TRBJ2-2; tentative D call: TRBD1 (6 bases). Germline V gene lookup returns CDR1 SGHTA and CDR2 FQGTGA. The CDR3 contains 18 residues. V lost 0 bases and J 0 bases, leaving 14 bases between the germline ends. The CDR3 nucleotides read TGTGCCAGCAGCTTAACGGAAGGGACATTCGCGAACACCGGGGAGCTGTTTTTT. Protein product: CASSLTEGTFANTGELFF. Full variable domain (rest looked up from reference TRBV7-3 and TRBJ2-2): GAGVSQTPSNKVTEKGKYVELRCDPISGHTALYWYRQSLGQGPEFLIYFQGTGAADDSGLPNDRFFAVRPEGSVSTLKIQRTERGDSAVYLCASSLTEGTFANTGELFFGEGSRLTVL.

V gene TRBV5-4 combines with J gene TRBJ2-3; 10 positions agree with TRBD2. After removal of 4 bases from V and 5 bases from J, the junction contained 13 bases not matched to a gene. The length of the CDR3 is 17 residues. The germline V gene has CDR1 SGHNT and CDR2 YYREEE (reference sequence). CDR3 loop: CASSPPSLAGVLDTQYF. The CDR3 region has the DNA TGTGCCAGCAGCCCTCCTTCGCTAGCGGGAGTTCTAGATACGCAGTATTTT.

The rearrangement links TRBV9 to TRBJ2-3; possible D gene TRBD2, 5 bases. The length of the CDR3 is 15 residues. Germline V gene sequence: CDR1 SGDLS, CDR2 YYNGEE. V lost 7 bases and J 0 bases, leaving 15 bases between the germline ends. CDR3 nucleotide sequence: TGTGCCAGCGCCCTAGGACTTACTAGCACAGATACGCAGTATTTT. Its translation is CASALGLTSTDTQYF.

The chain employs TRBV24-1 and TRBJ1-2, with D hard to call. The CDR3 spans 11 residues. Germline V gene sequence: CDR1 KGHDR, CDR2 SFDVKD. The V end was cut by 3 bases, the J end by 8 bases, with 6 bases between. CDR3 nucleotides: TGTGCCACCAGTGATACCAGGGGCTACACCTTC. It translates to CATSDTRGYTF.

The V gene is TRBV9, the J gene TRBJ1-1, with D maybe TRBD1 (5 bases). Trimming took 4 bases from V and 6 from J, leaving 19 bases between them. Germline CDR1 is SGDLS and CDR2 is YYNGEE. The CDR3 contains 15 residues. The CDR3: CASSKAPGIFPEAFF. In nucleotides, the CDR3 is TGTGCCAGCAGCAAAGCACCAGGGATCTTCCCTGAAGCTTTCTTT.

Concerning this clone: Different DNA sequences within this sample yield the same CDR3. The rearrangement uses TRBV12-3 or TRBV12-4 and TRBJ2-5; D call uncertain. The V end was cut by 3 bases, the J end by 5 bases, with 4 bases between. The CDR3 sequence is 11 residues long. CDR3 nucleotide sequence: TGTGCCAGCAGTTTCCAGGAGACCCAGTACTTC. Its translation: CASSFQETQYF.

This clone has a handful of counts. The chain is built from TRBV4-2 and TRBJ1-5; D is unresolved. The length of the CDR3 is 16 residues. Germline V CDR1 and CDR2: LGHNA, YNFKEQ. The ends were cut back, 0 bases at V and 5 bases at J, with 14 bases in the middle. CDR3 in amino acids: CASSQDLYRSYQPQHF. DNA of the CDR3: TGTGCCAGCAGCCAAGATCTGTATAGGAGCTATCAGCCCCAGCATTTT.

This clone came up once. The gene calls are TRBV29-1 and TRBJ2-2; no clear D gene. The CDR3 sequence is 12 residues long. The germline V gene encodes CDR1 SQVTM and CDR2 ANQGSEA. V lost 5 bases and J lost 3, with 7 bases in between. CDR3 residues: CSVIEDTGELFF. CDR3 nucleotide sequence: TGCAGCGTTATAGAAGACACCGGGGAGCTGTTTTTT.

This sequence joins TRBV27 and TRBJ1-5, with 9 nucleotides matching TRBD1. The V gene end was trimmed by 6 bases and the J gene end by 3 bases; junction bases not matched to a gene: 6. This CDR3 spans 15 amino acids. Per germline, CDR1 MNHEY and CDR2 SMNVEV (reference sequence). The CDR3 here is CASSQSQGANQPQHF. In nucleotides, the CDR3 is TGTGCCAGCAGCCAATCACAGGGGGCCAATCAGCCCCAGCATTTT.

The rearrangement links TRBV4-3 to TRBJ2-3; 10 bases agree with TRBD2. This CDR3 is built from 15 residues. Looked up from germline, CDR1 is LGHNA and CDR2 is YSLEER. V dropped 4 bases and J dropped 0; count of bases not matched to a gene: 1. The CDR3 loop is CASSRTSGSTDTQYF. CDR3 nucleotides: TGCGCCAGCAGCCGGACTAGCGGAAGCACAGATACGCAGTATTTT.

The chain has TRBV7-9 and TRBJ1-5; 7 nucleotides match TRBD1. V trimming: 0 bases; J trimming: 2 bases; junction bases outside the gene matches: 1. Per germline, CDR1 SEHNR and CDR2 FQNEAQ (reference sequence). The CDR3 covers 15 residues. The CDR3 DNA follows: TGTGCCAGCAGCTTAGCAGGGGGCGGCAATCAGCCCCAGCATTTT. It codes for CASSLAGGGNQPQHF.

Only a few counts were recorded for this clone. V is TRBV2 and J is TRBJ2-7, with 7 nucleotides matching TRBD1. CDR3 length: 13 residues. The germline CDR1 and CDR2 sequences are SNHLY and FYNNEI. The V segment lost 8 bases and the J segment 2 bases; nucleotides outside the gene matches: 6. The CDR3 sequence is CASLGQKTYEQYF. CDR3 nucleotides: TGTGCCAGCTTGGGACAGAAAACCTACGAGCAGTACTTC.

This clone appeared a single time. This chain uses TRBV18 with TRBJ2-4; 10 bases match TRBD1. The germline CDR1 and CDR2 sequences are KGHSH and LQKENI. The CDR3 contains 15 residues. The J segment lost 5 bases and the V segment lost 3 bases, leaving 4 bases of the junction unmatched. CDR3 nucleotides: TGTGCCAGCTCACCCCCCGGGACAGGGGAAAACATTCAGTACTTC. It specifies CASSPPGTGENIQYF.

V is TRBV3-1 (or the pseudogene TRBV3-2) and J is TRBJ2-7; D is possibly TRBD2 (6 bases). Trimming shortened V by 3 bases and J by 1 base, and 10 bases separated the two germline ends. In germline, CDR1 is LGHDT, CDR2 YNNKEL (reference sequence). The CDR3 runs 14 residues. As DNA, the CDR3 is TGTGCCAGCAGCCACTGGGGGGTATCCTACGAGCAGTACTTC. It specifies CASSHWGVSYEQYF.

This chain connects TRBV7-8 to TRBJ1-2; 7 positions agree with TRBD1. This CDR3 spans 16 amino acids. The germline CDR1 and CDR2 sequences are SGHVS and FQNEAQ. J was trimmed by 2 bases and V by 1 base; bases with no gene match: 7. The CDR3 protein is CASSLVIRTGNYGYTF. CDR3 DNA sequence: TGTGCCAGCAGCTTAGTCATAAGGACAGGAAACTATGGCTACACCTTC.

The chain is built from TRBV11-3 and TRBJ2-7, with 11 bases fitting TRBD1. Germline V gene sequence: CDR1 SGHNT, CDR2 YENEEA. The CDR3 is 16 amino acids. The V gene end was trimmed by 0 bases and the J gene end by 3 bases; junction bases not matched to a gene: 4. The CDR3 DNA follows: TGTGCCAGCAGCTTAGAGATGGGGACAGGGGGCTACGAGCAGTACTTC. Translated, it gives CASSLEMGTGGYEQYF. Together with reference TRBV11-3 and TRBJ2-7, the CDR3 gives the full variable domain: EAGVVQSPRYKIIEKKQPVAFWCNPISGHNTLYWYLQNLGQGPELLIRYENEEAVDDSQLPKDRFSAERLKGVDSTLKIQPAELGDSAVYLCASSLEMGTGGYEQYFGPGTRLTVT.

The V gene is TRBV18, the J gene TRBJ2-1; no firm D call. V gave up 4 bases and J gave up 4 bases, with 11 bases separating them. Germline loops: CDR1 KGHSH, CDR2 LQKENI. The CDR3 is 14 residues long. CDR3 in amino acids: CASSLSSSYNEQFF. The CDR3 nucleotides are TGTGCCAGCTCACTATCTAGTTCGTACAATGAGCAGTTCTTC.

This clone was seen only once. The J gene is TRBJ1-5, the V gene TRBV6-1; D call uncertain. Trimming left V 3 bases short and J 6 bases short, with 18 bases between. The CDR3 loop spans 16 amino acids. Germline-derived CDR1 and CDR2 are MNHNS and SASEGT. The CDR3 spells CASSEELGKRGQPQHF. The DNA of the CDR3 is TGTGCCAGCAGTGAGGAACTAGGGAAGCGGGGTCAGCCCCAGCATTTT.

This chain uses TRBV19 with TRBJ2-7; 11 bases align to TRBD1. The CDR3 consists of 15 residues. With 3 bases clipped from V and 3 bases from J, the junction kept 4 bases outside the gene matches. Per germline, CDR1 LNHDA and CDR2 SQIVND (reference sequence). This chain's CDR3 is CASSMRTGGFYEQYF. In nucleotides, the CDR3 is TGTGCCAGTAGTATGCGGACAGGGGGCTTCTACGAGCAGTACTTC.

The rearrangement links TRBV11-2 to TRBJ2-2, with TRBD2 as a possible D gene (6 bases). V lost 5 bases and J 2 bases, leaving 12 bases between the germline ends. Germline assignment: CDR1 SGHAT and CDR2 FQNNGV. The CDR3 covers 15 residues. CDR3 amino acids: CASSKLASNTGELFF. The DNA for the CDR3 is TGTGCCAGCAGCAAACTAGCTTCAAACACCGGGGAGCTGTTTTTT. The variable domain in full, with the rest retrieved from reference TRBV11-2 and TRBJ2-2, is EAGVAQSPRYKIIEKRQSVAFWCNPISGHATLYWYQQILGQGPKLLIQFQNNGVVDDSQLPKDRFSAERLKGVDSTLKIQPAKLEDSAVYLCASSKLASNTGELFFGEGSRLTVL.